These 22 T cell receptor beta chains share one sample of origin, sequenced in a study of T cells after yellow fever vaccination. In TCRdb, the 5' RACE reads were re-called with MiXCR into one record per CDR3 protein. In the table there are approximately 120,000 distinct CDR3 sequences, 8.9% of which are singletons. The source was CD8+ T cells sorted from PBMCs, collected on the day of the yellow fever booster vaccination. The receptors originated from a man aged 18 to 35 who received the YFV17D yellow fever vaccine.

Only a few counts were recorded for this clonotype. The chain joins TRBV4-3 to TRBJ1-2; D ambiguous. Germline CDR1 and CDR2: LGHNA and YSLEER. This CDR3 contains 15 residues. Trimming took 1 base from V and 3 from J, leaving 12 bases between them. CDR3 nucleotides: TGCGCCAGCAGCCAAGTCTATGCCAGCGACTATGGCTACACCTTC. Its protein product is CASSQVYASDYGYTF.

This chain connects TRBV6-5 to TRBJ2-3, with TRBD2 identical over 13 bases. With 6 bases clipped from V and 1 base from J, the junction kept 13 bases outside the gene matches. Germline CDR1 MNHEY, CDR2 SVGAGI. There are 19 residues in the CDR3. The CDR3 sequence: CASRTGTSGIWTGTDTQYF. DNA for the CDR3: TGTGCCAGCAGAACCGGGACTAGCGGGATCTGGACGGGCACAGATACGCAGTATTTT.

J is TRBJ2-3 and V is TRBV15, with 8 bases matching TRBD1. The V segment lost 5 bases and the J segment 0 bases; nucleotides outside the gene matches: 7. The CDR3 extends over 16 amino acids. CDR1 LNHNV and CDR2 YYDKDF come from the germline V gene (reference sequence). CDR3 in amino acids: CATSGWGQASTDTQYF. CDR3 nucleotide sequence: TGTGCCACCAGCGGATGGGGACAGGCTAGCACAGATACGCAGTATTTT.

The rearrangement uses TRBV12-3 or TRBV12-4 and TRBJ1-2; D possibly corresponds to TRBD1 (6 bases). The CDR3 runs 13 residues. V lost 4 bases and J 4 bases, leaving 10 bases between the germline ends. The CDR3 DNA sequence: TGTGCCAGCAGTTGGACAGCGTTCTATGGCTACACCTTC. Residues: CASSWTAFYGYTF.

This rearrangement joins TRBV5-1 to TRBJ1-2; a weak D match, TRBD1 (5 bases). The CDR3 length is 14 residues. The V and J ends lost 1 base and 7 bases respectively, with 14 bases between them. Germline V gene lookup returns CDR1 SGHRS and CDR2 YFSETQ. This CDR3 is CASSLSGRGSGYTF. The CDR3 DNA is TGCGCCAGCAGCTTGTCTGGGCGGGGGTCTGGCTACACCTTC.

This clonotype was counted between two and nine times. The chain has TRBV4-3 and TRBJ1-2, with TRBD1 matching 10 bases. The CDR3 sequence is 14 residues long. V trimming: 3 bases; J trimming: 5 bases; junction bases outside the gene matches: 3. CDR1 and CDR2 from the germline V gene are LGHNA and YSLEER. The CDR3 coding sequence is TGCGCCAGCAGCCAGTGGACAGGGGGTTATGGCTACACCTTC. Amino acid sequence: CASSQWTGGYGYTF.

This clonotype was counted between two and nine times. The chain carries TRBV4-3 and TRBJ2-1; TRBD2 is a possible D gene (5 bases). Germline CDR1 reads LGHNA; CDR2 reads YSLEER. Trimming cost V 1 base and J 8 bases, with 12 bases left between them. The CDR3 runs to 14 residues. The CDR3 sequence: CASSQVATPYEQFF. CDR3 nucleotides: TGCGCCAGCAGCCAAGTAGCGACCCCCTATGAGCAGTTCTTC.

The gene calls are TRBV9 and TRBJ2-7; 8 bases fit TRBD2. Germline loops: CDR1 SGDLS, CDR2 YYNGEE. V shed 2 bases, J shed 2 bases, and the junction held 3 bases outside the gene matches. The CDR3 spans 14 residues. The CDR3 DNA follows: TGTGCCAGCAGCGTTAGCGGGGTTCCCTACGAGCAGTACTTC. Its protein product is CASSVSGVPYEQYF. The full variable domain, rest sourced from reference TRBV9 and TRBJ2-7, is DSGVTQTPKHLITATGQRVTLRCSPRSGDLSVYWYQQSLDQGLQFLIQYYNGEERAKGNILERFSAQQFPDLHSELNLSSLELGDSALYFCASSVSGVPYEQYFGPGTRLTVT.

The chain has TRBV15 and TRBJ2-7; 11 bases fit TRBD1. CDR1 LNHNV and CDR2 YYDKDF come from the germline V gene (reference sequence). V trimming: 3 bases; J trimming: 3 bases; junction bases outside the gene matches: 4. CDR3 length: 15 residues. CDR3 loop: CATSREGTGGYEQYF. Here the CDR3 DNA reads TGTGCCACCAGCAGGGAGGGGACAGGGGGCTACGAGCAGTACTTC.

This clonotype was seen a handful of times. V gene TRBV29-1 combines with J gene TRBJ1-2; no definite D call. Germline assignment: CDR1 SQVTM and CDR2 ANQGSEA. This CDR3 is 14 amino acids long. Trimming stripped 1 base from V and 4 bases from J, with 13 bases between. CDR3 protein: CSVEGVGHSYGYTF. CDR3 DNA sequence: TGCAGCGTTGAAGGGGTGGGCCACTCCTATGGCTACACCTTC.

V and J are TRBV12-3 or TRBV12-4 and TRBJ1-2; 8 bases are shared with TRBD1. The V and J ends lost 7 bases and 3 bases, in that order; junction bases with no gene match: 4. This CDR3 contains 13 residues. This chain's CDR3 is CASTPTGDYGYTF. Here the CDR3 DNA reads TGTGCCAGCACCCCGACAGGGGACTATGGCTACACCTTC.

This clonotype was counted only a few times. This chain joins TRBV12-3 or TRBV12-4 and TRBJ1-4, with D tentatively TRBD1 (6 bases). The CDR3 totals 14 residues. V was clipped by 4 bases and J by 6 bases, with 12 bases between them. The CDR3 reads CASSWGQLDEKLFF. The CDR3 nucleotides are TGTGCCAGCAGTTGGGGACAACTTGATGAAAAACTGTTTTTT.

This sequence joins TRBV4-1 and TRBJ1-5; tentative D call: TRBD1 (5 bases). The CDR3 length is 14 residues. Trimming cost V 4 bases and J 6 bases, with 13 bases left between them. Germline lookup yields CDR1 MGHRA and CDR2 YSYEKL. CDR3: CASSLTRGGQPQHF. The CDR3 DNA reads TGCGCCAGCAGCCTAACGAGGGGAGGTCAGCCCCAGCATTTT.

The chain recombines TRBV10-3 with TRBJ2-2, with D possibly matching TRBD2 (5 bases). CDR3 length: 13 amino acids. Trimming removed 8 bases from V and 4 bases from J, with 11 bases in between. From germline, CDR1 is ENHRY and CDR2 SYGVKD. The CDR3 DNA is TGTGCCATCCGAGAGGGTAGCACCGGGGAGCTGTTTTTT. Translated: CAIREGSTGELFF.

This chain links TRBV5-1 with TRBJ2-5, with a tentative D call TRBD1 (5 bases). Germline V gene lookup returns CDR1 SGHRS and CDR2 YFSETQ. CDR3 length equals 16 residues. Trimming shortened V by 4 bases and J by 3 bases, and 19 bases separated the two germline ends. The CDR3 loop is CASSGWGLPGEETQYF. The CDR3 DNA reads as TGCGCCAGCAGCGGGTGGGGCCTCCCCGGTGAAGAGACCCAGTACTTC.

V is TRBV9 and J is TRBJ2-2, with TRBD2 matching 8 bases. Germline V gene lookup returns CDR1 SGDLS and CDR2 YYNGEE. The CDR3 runs to 18 residues. After removal of 0 bases from V and 2 bases from J, the junction contained 9 bases not matched to a gene. The CDR3 loop is CASSVAPLAGSNTGELFF. The CDR3 DNA reads as TGTGCCAGCAGCGTAGCGCCCCTAGCGGGTTCTAACACCGGGGAGCTGTTTTTT.

The rearrangement uses TRBV12-5 and TRBJ1-1; a possible D gene is TRBD1 (5 bases). Deletions cut 4 bases from V and 3 bases from J, with 12 bases between. The CDR3 totals 14 residues. CDR1 and CDR2 (germline): LGHNT, FRNRAP. The CDR3 nucleotides are TGTGCTAGTGGTTCCCACAGGATTGACACTGAAGCTTTCTTT. It encodes CASGSHRIDTEAFF.

The rearrangement uses TRBV9 and TRBJ1-4, with TRBD1 matching over 8 bases. The trim removed 0 bases at V and 8 bases at J, leaving 6 bases unmatched. The CDR3 has 15 residues. Germline loops: CDR1 SGDLS, CDR2 YYNGEE. CDR3 loop: CASSVADREEEKLFF. As DNA, the CDR3 is TGTGCCAGCAGCGTAGCGGACAGGGAGGAAGAAAAACTGTTTTTT.

The chain couples TRBV14 to TRBJ2-4, with D hard to call. Trimming took 1 base from V and 15 from J, leaving 16 bases between them. Germline CDR1 SGHDN, CDR2 FVKESK. This CDR3 is 13 amino acids long. The CDR3 sequence is CASSQGTTLPLYF. The CDR3 DNA sequence: TGTGCCAGCAGCCAAGGAACAACCTTACCACTGTACTTC. Drawing the rest from reference TRBV14 and TRBJ2-4, the complete variable domain is EAGVTQFPSHSVIEKGQTVTLRCDPISGHDNLYWYRRVMGKEIKFLLHFVKESKQDESGMPNNRFLAERTGGTYSTLKVQPAELEDSGVYFCASSQGTTLPLYFGAGTRLSVL.

This clonotype was detected only a few times. This rearrangement joins TRBV7-9 to TRBJ1-2, with a possible D match to TRBD1 (5 bases). CDR1 and CDR2 (germline): SEHNR, FQNEAQ (reference sequence). This CDR3 spans 18 amino acids. With 1 base removed from V and 3 bases from J, the gap between germline ends came to 21 bases. CDR3 amino acids: CASSLEYPGTAEDYGYTF. CDR3 in DNA: TGTGCCAGCAGCTTAGAGTATCCAGGGACGGCAGAGGACTATGGCTACACCTTC.

The CDR3 nucleotides read TGTGCCACCAGTGATTTAGATCGACAGCCCGGGGAGCTGTTTTTT. It codes for CATSDLDRQPGELFF. The gene calls are TRBV24-1 and TRBJ2-2; tentative D call: TRBD1 (5 bases). The CDR3 extends over 15 amino acids. Trimming cost V 1 base and J 6 bases, with 11 bases left between them. CDR1 is KGHDR, CDR2 SFDVKD, per germline.

This clonotype has a handful of counts. This chain joins TRBV21-1 and TRBJ2-1; the table's TRBD2 call for D was not verified on the DNA. TRBV21-1 is a known pseudogene. The CDR3 consists of 18 residues. The CDR3: CASSKVPGLAGGHNEQFF. CDR3 nucleotides: TGTGCCAGCAGCAAAGTTCCGGGACTAGCGGGGGGTCACAATGAGCAGTTCTTC.